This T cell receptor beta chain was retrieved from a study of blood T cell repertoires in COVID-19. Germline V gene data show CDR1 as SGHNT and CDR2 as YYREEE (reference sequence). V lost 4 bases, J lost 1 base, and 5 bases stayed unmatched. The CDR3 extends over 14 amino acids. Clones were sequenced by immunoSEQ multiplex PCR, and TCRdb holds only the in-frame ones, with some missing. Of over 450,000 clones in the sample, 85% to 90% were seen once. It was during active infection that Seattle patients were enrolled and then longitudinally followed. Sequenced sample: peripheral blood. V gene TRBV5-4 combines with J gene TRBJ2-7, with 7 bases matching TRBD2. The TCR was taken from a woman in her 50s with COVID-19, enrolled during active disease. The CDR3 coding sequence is TGTGCCAGCAGCCATGGACTAGATTCCTACGAGCAGTACTTC. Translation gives CASSHGLDSYEQYF. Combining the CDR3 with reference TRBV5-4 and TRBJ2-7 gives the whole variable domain ETGVTQSPTHLIKTRGQQVTLRCSSQSGHNTVSWYQQALGQGPQFIFQYYREEENGRGNFPPRFSGLQFPNYSSELNVNALELDDSALYLCASSHGLDSYEQYFGPGTRLTVT.